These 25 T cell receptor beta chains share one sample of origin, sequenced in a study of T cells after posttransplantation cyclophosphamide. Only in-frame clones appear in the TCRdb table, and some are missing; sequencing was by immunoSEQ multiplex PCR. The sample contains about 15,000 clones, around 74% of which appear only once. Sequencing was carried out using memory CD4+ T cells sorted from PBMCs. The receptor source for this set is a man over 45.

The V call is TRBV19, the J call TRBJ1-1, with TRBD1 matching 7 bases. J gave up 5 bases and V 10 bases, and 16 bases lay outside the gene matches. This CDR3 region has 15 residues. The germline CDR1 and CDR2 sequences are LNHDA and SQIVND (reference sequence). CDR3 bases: TGTGCCACCTCAGCGGCAGGGGGTAGAGGTACTGAAGCTTTCTTT. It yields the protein CATSAAGGRGTEAFF.

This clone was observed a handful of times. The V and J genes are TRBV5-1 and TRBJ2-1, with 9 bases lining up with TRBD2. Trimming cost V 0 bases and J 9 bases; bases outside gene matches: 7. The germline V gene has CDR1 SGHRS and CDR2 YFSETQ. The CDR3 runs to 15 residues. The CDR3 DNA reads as TGCGCCAGCAGCTTGGAGGCGGGGGGGAAGCTTGAGCAGTTCTTC. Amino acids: CASSLEAGGKLEQFF. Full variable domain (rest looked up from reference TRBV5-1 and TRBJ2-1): KAGVTQTPRYLIKTRGQQVTLSCSPISGHRSVSWYQQTPGQGLQFLFEYFSETQRNKGNFPGRFSGRQFSNSRSEMNVSTLELGDSALYLCASSLEAGGKLEQFFGPGTRLTVL.

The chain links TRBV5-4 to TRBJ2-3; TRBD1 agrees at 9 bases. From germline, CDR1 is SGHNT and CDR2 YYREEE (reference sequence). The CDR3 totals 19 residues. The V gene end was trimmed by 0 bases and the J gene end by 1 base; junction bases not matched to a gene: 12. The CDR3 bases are TGTGCCAGCAGCTTGGTGGAGATCCTCCGGGACAGGGGCACAGATACGCAGTATTTT. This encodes CASSLVEILRDRGTDTQYF.

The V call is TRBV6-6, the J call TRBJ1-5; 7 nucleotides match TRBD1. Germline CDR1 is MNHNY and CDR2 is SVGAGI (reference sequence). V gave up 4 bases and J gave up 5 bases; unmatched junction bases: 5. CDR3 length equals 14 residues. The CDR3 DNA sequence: TGTGCCAGCAGTTCCTGGACAGGCGATCAGCCCCAGCATTTT. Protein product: CASSSWTGDQPQHF.

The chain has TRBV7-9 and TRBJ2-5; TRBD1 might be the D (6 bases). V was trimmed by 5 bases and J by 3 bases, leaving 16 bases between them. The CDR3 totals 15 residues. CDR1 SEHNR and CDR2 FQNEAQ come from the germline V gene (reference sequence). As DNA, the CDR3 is TGTGCCAGCAGCAAAGCTACAGGGTGGAAAGAGACCCAGTACTTC. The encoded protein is CASSKATGWKETQYF.

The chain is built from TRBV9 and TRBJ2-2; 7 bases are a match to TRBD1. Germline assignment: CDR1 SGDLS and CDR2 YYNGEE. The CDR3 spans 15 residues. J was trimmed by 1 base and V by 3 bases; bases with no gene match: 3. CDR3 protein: CASSATGLNTGELFF. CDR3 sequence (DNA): TGTGCCAGCAGCGCGACAGGGTTGAACACCGGGGAGCTGTTTTTT. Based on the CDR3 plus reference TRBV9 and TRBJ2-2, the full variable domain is DSGVTQTPKHLITATGQRVTLRCSPRSGDLSVYWYQQSLDQGLQFLIQYYNGEERAKGNILERFSAQQFPDLHSELNLSSLELGDSALYFCASSATGLNTGELFFGEGSRLTVL.

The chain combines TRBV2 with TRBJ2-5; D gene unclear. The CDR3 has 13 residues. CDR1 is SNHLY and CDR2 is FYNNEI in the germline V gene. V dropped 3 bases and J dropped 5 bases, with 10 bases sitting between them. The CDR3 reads CASSDPYFETQYF. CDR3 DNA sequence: TGTGCCAGCAGTGACCCGTACTTTGAGACCCAGTACTTC.

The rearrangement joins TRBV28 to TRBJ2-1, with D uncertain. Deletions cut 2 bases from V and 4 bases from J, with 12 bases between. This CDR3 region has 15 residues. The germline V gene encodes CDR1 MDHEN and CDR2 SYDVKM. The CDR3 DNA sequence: TGTGCCAGCAGTTTAACTACCTTAAGATACAATGAGCAGTTCTTC. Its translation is CASSLTTLRYNEQFF.

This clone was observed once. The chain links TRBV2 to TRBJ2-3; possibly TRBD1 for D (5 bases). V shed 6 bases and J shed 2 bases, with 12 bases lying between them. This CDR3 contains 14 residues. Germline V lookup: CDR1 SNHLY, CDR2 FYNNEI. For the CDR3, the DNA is TGTGCCAGCAGGGGCACAGGCTACACAGATACGCAGTATTTT. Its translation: CASRGTGYTDTQYF.

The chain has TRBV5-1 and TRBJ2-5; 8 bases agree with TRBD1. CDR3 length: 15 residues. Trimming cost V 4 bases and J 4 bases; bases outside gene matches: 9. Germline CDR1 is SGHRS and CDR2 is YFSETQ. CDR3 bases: TGCGCCAGCAGCCCAAATACAGGGGGAGGAGAGACCCAGTACTTC. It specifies CASSPNTGGGETQYF.

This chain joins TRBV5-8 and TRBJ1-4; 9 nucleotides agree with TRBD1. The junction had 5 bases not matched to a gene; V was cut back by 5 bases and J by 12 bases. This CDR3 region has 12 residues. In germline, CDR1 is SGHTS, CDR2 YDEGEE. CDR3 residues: CASSSWDRELFF. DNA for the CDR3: TGTGCCAGCAGTTCCTGGGACAGGGAACTGTTTTTT.

This chain's CDR3 is CASSRTGAGGELFF. The CDR3 DNA follows: TGTGCCAGCAGCCGAACAGGGGCTGGCGGGGAGCTGTTTTTT. The chain uses TRBV5-4 and TRBJ2-2; 7 bases fit TRBD1. Looked up from germline, CDR1 is SGHNT and CDR2 is YYREEE (reference sequence). J was trimmed by 7 bases and V by 4 bases; bases with no gene match: 7. This CDR3 contains 14 residues.

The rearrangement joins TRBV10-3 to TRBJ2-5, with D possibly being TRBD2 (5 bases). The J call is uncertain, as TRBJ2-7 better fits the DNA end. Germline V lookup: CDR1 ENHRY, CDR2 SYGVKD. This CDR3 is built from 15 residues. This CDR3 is CAISEPGKGTYEQYF. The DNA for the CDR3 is TGTGCCATCAGTGAGCCCGGGAAGGGCACCTACGAGCAGTACTTC.

In DNA form, the CDR3 reads TGTGCCAGCAGCCAGATCGACAGGGGTTGGAATCAGCCCCAGCATTTT. Translation gives CASSQIDRGWNQPQHF. The chain carries TRBV4-2 and TRBJ1-5; 8 bases are a match to TRBD1. This CDR3 has 16 amino acids. Germline V lookup: CDR1 LGHNA, CDR2 YNFKEQ. Trimming at V came to 3 bases and at J to 4 bases, leaving 8 bases not matched to a gene.

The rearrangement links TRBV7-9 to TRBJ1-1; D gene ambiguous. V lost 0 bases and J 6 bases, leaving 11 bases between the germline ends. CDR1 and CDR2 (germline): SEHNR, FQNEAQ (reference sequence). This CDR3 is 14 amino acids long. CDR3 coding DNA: TGTGCCAGCAGCTTAGCGCCCAACAGCCCTGAAGCTTTCTTT. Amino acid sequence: CASSLAPNSPEAFF.

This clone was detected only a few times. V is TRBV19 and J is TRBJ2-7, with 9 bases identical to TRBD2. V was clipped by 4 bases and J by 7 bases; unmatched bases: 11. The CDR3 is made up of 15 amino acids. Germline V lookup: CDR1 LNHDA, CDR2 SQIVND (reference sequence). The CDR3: CASSKGSAGGGEQYF. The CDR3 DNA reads TGTGCCAGTAGTAAGGGGTCAGCGGGAGGCGGGGAGCAGTACTTC.

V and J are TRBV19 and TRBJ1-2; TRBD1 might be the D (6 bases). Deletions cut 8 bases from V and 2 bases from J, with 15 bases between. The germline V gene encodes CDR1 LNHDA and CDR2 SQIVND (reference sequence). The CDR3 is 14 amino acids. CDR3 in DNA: TGTGCCAGTCGAGGATCGGACAGAAACTATGGCTACACCTTC. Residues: CASRGSDRNYGYTF. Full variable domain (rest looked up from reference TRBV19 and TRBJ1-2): DGGITQSPKYLFRKEGQNVTLSCEQNLNHDAMYWYRQDPGQGLRLIYYSQIVNDFQKGDIAEGYSVSREKKESFPLTVTSAQKNPTAFYLCASRGSDRNYGYTFGSGTRLTVV.

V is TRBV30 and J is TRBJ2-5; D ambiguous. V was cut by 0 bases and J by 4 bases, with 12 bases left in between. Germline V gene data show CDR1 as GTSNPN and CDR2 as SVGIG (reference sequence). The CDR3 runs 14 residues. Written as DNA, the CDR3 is TGTGCCTGGAGTGTAGACTTTGTCATAGAGACCCAGTACTTC. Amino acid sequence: CAWSVDFVIETQYF.

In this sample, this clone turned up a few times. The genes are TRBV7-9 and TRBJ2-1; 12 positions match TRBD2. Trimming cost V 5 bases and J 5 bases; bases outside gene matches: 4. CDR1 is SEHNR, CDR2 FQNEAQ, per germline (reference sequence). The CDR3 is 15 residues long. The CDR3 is CASSATSGRNNEQFF. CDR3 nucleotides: TGTGCCAGCAGCGCGACTAGCGGGAGAAACAATGAGCAGTTCTTC.

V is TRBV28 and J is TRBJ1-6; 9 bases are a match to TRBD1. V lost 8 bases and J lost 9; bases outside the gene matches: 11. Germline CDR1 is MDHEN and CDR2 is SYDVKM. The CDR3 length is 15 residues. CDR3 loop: CASGTGGGWGSPLHF. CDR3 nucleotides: TGTGCCAGCGGAACAGGGGGCGGGTGGGGTTCACCCCTCCACTTT.

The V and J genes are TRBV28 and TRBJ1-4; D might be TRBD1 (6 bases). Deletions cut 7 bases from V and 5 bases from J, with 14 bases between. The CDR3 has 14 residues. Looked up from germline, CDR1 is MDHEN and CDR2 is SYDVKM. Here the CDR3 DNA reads TGTGCCAGCACCGAGGCGGGGGGCAATGAAAAACTGTTTTTT. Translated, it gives CASTEAGGNEKLFF.

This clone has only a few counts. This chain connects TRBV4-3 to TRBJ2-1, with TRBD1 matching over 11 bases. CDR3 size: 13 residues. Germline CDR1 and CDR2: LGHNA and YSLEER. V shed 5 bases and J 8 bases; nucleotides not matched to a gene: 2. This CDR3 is CASSWTGGYEQFF. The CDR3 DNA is TGCGCCAGCAGCTGGACAGGGGGCTATGAGCAGTTCTTC.

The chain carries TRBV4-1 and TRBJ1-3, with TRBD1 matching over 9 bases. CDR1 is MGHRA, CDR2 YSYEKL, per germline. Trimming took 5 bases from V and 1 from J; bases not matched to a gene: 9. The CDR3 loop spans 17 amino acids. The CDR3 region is CASSKPGQGLSGNTIYF. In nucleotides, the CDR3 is TGCGCCAGCAGCAAACCGGGACAGGGACTATCTGGAAACACCATATATTTT.

CDR3 sequence: CASSPYGIRVNYGYTF. In DNA form, the CDR3 reads TGCGCCAGCAGCCCTTATGGCATCAGGGTCAACTATGGCTACACCTTC. This chain uses TRBV4-1 with TRBJ1-2, with D tentatively TRBD1 (5 bases). The CDR3 is 16 amino acids. Germline V gives CDR1 MGHRA, CDR2 YSYEKL. Trimming pared 4 bases from V and 2 bases from J, leaving 17 bases between.

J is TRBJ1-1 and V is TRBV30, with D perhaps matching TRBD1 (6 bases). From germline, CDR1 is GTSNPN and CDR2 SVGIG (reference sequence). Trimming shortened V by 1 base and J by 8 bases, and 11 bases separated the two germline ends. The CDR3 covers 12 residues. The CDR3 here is CAWSGGGGEAFF. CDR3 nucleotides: TGTGCCTGGAGTGGCGGCGGGGGCGAAGCTTTCTTT.